The clone carrying this T cell receptor beta chain was picked up a small number of times. The antigen remains undetermined. This specimen belongs to a study of vaccination and CD4 T cells after COVID-19. Study-level background: Two mRNA vaccine doses were given, either BNT162b2 or mRNA-1273.

Cultured CD4+ T-cell DNA underwent Oncomine TCR Beta short-read sequencing. TCRdb used MiXCR to reprocess the PCR reads, holding one entry per CDR3 protein. Of some 7,000 distinct CDR3 sequences listed, 25% to 30% were seen once; the top ten hold about 30%. General observations from the study: Analysis of convalescent patients found that 304 of 307 vaccine-specific clones were spike mono-reactive.

Treatment meaning: 10-day PBMC culture with coronavirus spike peptide pools or control peptides (ViraFEST assay). Researchers collected the unexposed donor's CD4+ T cells before the COVID-19 pandemic (2011-2018). Sequenced: CD4+ T cells from blood, cultured in vitro. The origin of this receptor is a human donor in good health.

CDR3 loop: CASKVYSGNTGELFF. In nucleotides, the CDR3 is TGTGCCAGCAAAGTATATTCCGGGAACACCGGGGAGCTGTTTTTT. The rearrangement joins TRBV27 to TRBJ2-2, with no clear D. Per germline, CDR1 MNHEY and CDR2 SMNVEV (reference sequence). The CDR3 length is 15 residues. Trimming shortened V by 7 bases and J by 1 base, and 13 bases separated the two germline ends.